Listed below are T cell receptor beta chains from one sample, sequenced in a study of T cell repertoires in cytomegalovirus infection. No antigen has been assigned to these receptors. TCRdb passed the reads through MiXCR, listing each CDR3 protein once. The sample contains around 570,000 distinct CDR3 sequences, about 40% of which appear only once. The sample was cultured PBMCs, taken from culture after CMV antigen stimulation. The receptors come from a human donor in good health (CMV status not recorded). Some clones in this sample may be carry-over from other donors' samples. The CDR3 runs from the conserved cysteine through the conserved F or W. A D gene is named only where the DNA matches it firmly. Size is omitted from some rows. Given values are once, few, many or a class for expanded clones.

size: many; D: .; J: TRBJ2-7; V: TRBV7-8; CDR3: CASNRPGPGQRTYEQYF; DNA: TGTGCCAGCAACCGACCCGGCCCTGGACAGAGGACCTACGAGCAGTACTTC
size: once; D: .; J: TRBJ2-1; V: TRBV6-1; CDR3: CASGATSSYNEQFF; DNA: TGTGCCAGCGGAGCGACGAGCTCCTACAATGAGCAGTTCTTC
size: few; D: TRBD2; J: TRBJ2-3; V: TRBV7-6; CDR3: CASSPPSGAGDTQYF; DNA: TGTGCCAGCAGCCCTCCAAGCGGGGCCGGGGATACGCAGTATTTT
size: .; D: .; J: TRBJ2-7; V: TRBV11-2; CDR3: CASSFLSPRRALDYEQYF; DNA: TGTGCCAGCAGCTTCCTCTCCCCTCGACGTGCTTTGGACTACGAGCAGTACTTC
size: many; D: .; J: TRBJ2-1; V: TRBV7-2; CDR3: CASSSISSYNEQFF; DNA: TGTGCCAGCAGCTCCATAAGCTCCTACAATGAGCAGTTCTTC
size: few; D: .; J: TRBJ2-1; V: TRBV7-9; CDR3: CASSLTPREDEQFF; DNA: TGTGCCAGCAGCTTAACTCCGAGGGAGGATGAGCAGTTCTTC
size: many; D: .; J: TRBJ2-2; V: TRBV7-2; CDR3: CASSPEGSAGELFF; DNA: TGTGCCAGCAGCCCCGAGGGAAGTGCCGGGGAGCTGTTTTTT
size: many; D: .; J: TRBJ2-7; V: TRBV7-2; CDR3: CASTTQGIKCYEQYF; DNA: TGTGCCAGCACCACCCAGGGGATTAAGTGCTACGAGCAGTACTTC
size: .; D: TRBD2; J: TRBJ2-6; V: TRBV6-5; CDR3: CASSYAAGVEGANVLTF; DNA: TGTGCCAGCAGTTACGCGGCGGGGGTTGAGGGGGCCAACGTCCTGACTTTC
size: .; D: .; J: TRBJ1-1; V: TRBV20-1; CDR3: CSARWTENTEAFF; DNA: TGCAGTGCTAGGTGGACAGAGAACACTGAAGCTTTCTTT
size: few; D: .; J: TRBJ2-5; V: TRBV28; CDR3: CASSFRMGGVWETQYF; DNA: TGTGCCAGCAGTTTTCGGATGGGTGGAGTGTGGGAGACCCAGTACTTC
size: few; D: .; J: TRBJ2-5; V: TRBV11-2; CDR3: CASSKGHQETQYF; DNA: TGTGCCAGCAGCAAGGGACACCAAGAGACCCAGTACTTC
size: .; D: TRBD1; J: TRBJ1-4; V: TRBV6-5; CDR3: CASSEHGTTGQGEKLFF; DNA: TGTGCCAGCAGTGAACACGGGACGACGGGACAGGGTGAAAAACTGTTTTTT
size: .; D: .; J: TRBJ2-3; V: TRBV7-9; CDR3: CASSSWGSTDTQYF; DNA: TGTGCCAGCAGCTCGTGGGGAAGCACAGATACGCAGTATTTT
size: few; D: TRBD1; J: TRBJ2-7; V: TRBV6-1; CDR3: CASSLVGTAYEQYF; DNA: TGTGCCAGCAGTTTAGTTGGGACAGCCTACGAGCAGTACTTC
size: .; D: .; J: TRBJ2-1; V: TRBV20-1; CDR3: CSARSGVGTYNEQFF; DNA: TGCAGTGCTAGATCCGGGGTCGGAACCTACAATGAGCAGTTCTTC
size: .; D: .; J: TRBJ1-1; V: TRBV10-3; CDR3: CAIREGARDTEAFF; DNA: TGTGCCATCAGGGAAGGGGCCCGGGACACTGAAGCTTTCTTT
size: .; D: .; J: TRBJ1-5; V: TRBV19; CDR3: CASSIVFWGDLSNQPQHF; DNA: TGTGCCAGTAGTATAGTATTTTGGGGGGACCTGAGCAATCAGCCCCAGCATTTT
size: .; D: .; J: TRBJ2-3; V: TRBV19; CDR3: CASTHRGSTDTQYF; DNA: TGTGCCAGCACCCATCGGGGCAGCACAGATACGCAGTATTTT
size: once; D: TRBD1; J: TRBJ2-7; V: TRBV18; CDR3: CASSTRGGQGYEQYF; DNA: TGTGCCAGCTCAACCAGAGGGGGACAGGGCTACGAGCAGTACTTC
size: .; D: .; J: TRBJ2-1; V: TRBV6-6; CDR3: CASSHDSNEQFF; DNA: TGTGCCAGCAGCCACGACAGCAATGAGCAGTTCTTC
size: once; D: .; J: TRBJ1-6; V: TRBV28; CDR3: CASSKQENSPLHF; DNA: TGTGCCAGCAGTAAACAGGAAAATTCACCCCTCCACTTT
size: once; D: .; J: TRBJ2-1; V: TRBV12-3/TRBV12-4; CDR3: CASSFGRNVNEQFF; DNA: TGTGCCAGCAGTTTTGGGAGAAACGTCAATGAGCAGTTCTTC
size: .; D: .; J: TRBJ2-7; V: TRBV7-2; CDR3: CASSLYTGESYEQYF; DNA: TGTGCCAGCAGCTTATATACGGGGGAGTCCTACGAGCAGTACTTC
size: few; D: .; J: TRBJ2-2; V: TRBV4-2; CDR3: CASSQDRNGGGTGELFF; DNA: TGTGCCAGCAGCCAAGATCGTAACGGGGGTGGGACCGGGGAGCTGTTTTTT
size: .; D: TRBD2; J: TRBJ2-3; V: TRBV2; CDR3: CASSPLQRLAGQSSTDTQYF; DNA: TGTGCCAGCAGTCCCCTCCAAAGACTAGCGGGGCAATCTAGCACAGATACGCAGTATTTT
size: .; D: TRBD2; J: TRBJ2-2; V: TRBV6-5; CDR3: CASRQRGYTGELFF; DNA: TGTGCCAGCAGACAGCGGGGTTACACCGGGGAGCTGTTTTTT
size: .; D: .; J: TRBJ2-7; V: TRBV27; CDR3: CASTLPYTSAGEQYF; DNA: TGTGCCAGCACTTTACCCTATACTAGTGCGGGCGAGCAGTACTTC
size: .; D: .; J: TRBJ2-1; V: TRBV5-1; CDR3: CASSLATDSVQFF; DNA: TGCGCCAGCAGCTTGGCCACAGACAGTGTACAGTTCTTC
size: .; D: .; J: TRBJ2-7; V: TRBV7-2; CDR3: CASSLVDTTYEQYF; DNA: TGTGCCAGCAGCTTAGTGGACACCACCTACGAGCAGTACTTC
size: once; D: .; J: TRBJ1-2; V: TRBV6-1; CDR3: CASSEEGHPYGYTF; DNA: TGTGCCAGCAGTGAAGAGGGACACCCTTATGGCTACACTTTC
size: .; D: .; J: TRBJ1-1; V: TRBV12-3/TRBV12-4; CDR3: CASSKGGMNTEAFF; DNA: TGTGCCAGCAGCAAGGGGGGGATGAACACTGAAGCTTTCTTT
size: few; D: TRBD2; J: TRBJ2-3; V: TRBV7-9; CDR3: CASSLSAGGIDTQYF; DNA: TGTGCCAGCAGCTTATCAGCGGGAGGGATAGATACGCAGTATTTT
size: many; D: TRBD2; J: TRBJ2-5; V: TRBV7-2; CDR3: CASSLKGSGVETQYF; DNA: TGTGCCAGCAGCTTAAAGGGAAGCGGGGTTGAGACCCAGTACTTC
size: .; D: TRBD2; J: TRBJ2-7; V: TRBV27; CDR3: CASRQREYEQYF; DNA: TGTGCCAGCAGGCAGCGGGAGTACGAGCAGTACTTC
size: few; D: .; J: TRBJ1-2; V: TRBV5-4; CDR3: CASSLEGGVPTF; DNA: TGTGCCAGCAGCTTGGAGGGGGGCGTACCCACCTTC
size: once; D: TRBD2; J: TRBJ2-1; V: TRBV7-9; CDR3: CASSSTVGGYYNEQFF; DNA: TGTGCCAGCAGCTCTACTGTCGGGGGGTACTACAATGAGCAGTTCTTC
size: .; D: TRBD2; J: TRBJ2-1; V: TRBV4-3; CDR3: CASPGTSGNNEQFF; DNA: TGCGCCAGCCCCGGGACTAGCGGTAACAATGAGCAGTTCTTC
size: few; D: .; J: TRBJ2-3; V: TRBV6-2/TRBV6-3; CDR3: CASSYGDRAGPDTQYF; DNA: TGTGCCAGCAGTTACGGTGACCGAGCTGGACCAGATACGCAGTATTTT
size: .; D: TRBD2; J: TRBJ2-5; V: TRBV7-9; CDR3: CASREGLAGGTAPRETQYF; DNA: TGTGCCAGCAGAGAGGGACTAGCGGGAGGGACCGCCCCTAGAGAGACCCAGTACTTC
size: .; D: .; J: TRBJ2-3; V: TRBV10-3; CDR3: CAISDFVRTVGTDTQYF; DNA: TGTGCCATCAGCGACTTTGTCAGAACGGTGGGCACAGATACGCAGTATTTT
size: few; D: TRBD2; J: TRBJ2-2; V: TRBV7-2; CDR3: CASSLGVTSGRTGELFF; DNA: TGTGCCAGCAGCTTAGGTGTTACTAGCGGGAGGACCGGGGAGCTGTTTTTT
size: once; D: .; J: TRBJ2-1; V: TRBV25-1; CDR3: CASSERGPIYEQFF; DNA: TGTGCCAGCAGTGAACGGGGGCCCATTTATGAGCAGTTCTTC
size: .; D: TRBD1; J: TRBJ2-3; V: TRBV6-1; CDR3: CASMAGQGTDTQYF; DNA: TGTGCCAGCATGGCGGGACAGGGCACAGATACGCAGTATTTT
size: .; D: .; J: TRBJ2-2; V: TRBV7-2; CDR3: CASSFLANTGELFF; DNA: TGTGCCAGCAGCTTCCTAGCGAACACCGGGGAGCTGTTTTTT
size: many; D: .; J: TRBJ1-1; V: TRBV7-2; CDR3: CASSTRDQGTEAFF; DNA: TGTGCCAGCAGCACCCGGGACCAGGGCACTGAAGCTTTCTTT
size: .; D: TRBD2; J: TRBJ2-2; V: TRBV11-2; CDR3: CASSQTSGRASGELFF; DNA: TGTGCCAGCAGCCAAACTAGCGGGAGGGCCTCCGGGGAGCTGTTTTTT
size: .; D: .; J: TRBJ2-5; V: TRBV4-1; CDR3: CASSSASQETQYF; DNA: TGCGCCAGCAGCTCTGCAAGCCAAGAGACCCAGTACTTC
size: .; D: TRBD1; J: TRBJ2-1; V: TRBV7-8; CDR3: CASSSPAGTGLASYNEQFF; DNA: TGTGCCAGCAGCTCACCAGCCGGGACAGGGTTAGCCTCCTACAATGAGCAGTTCTTC
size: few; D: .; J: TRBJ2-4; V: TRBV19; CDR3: CASSLQGTQGNIQYF; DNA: TGTGCCAGTAGTCTGCAGGGTACGCAAGGAAACATTCAGTACTTC
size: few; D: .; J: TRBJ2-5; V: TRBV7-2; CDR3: CASSRSLGFETQYF; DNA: TGTGCCAGCAGCCGTTCCCTTGGGTTCGAGACCCAGTACTTC
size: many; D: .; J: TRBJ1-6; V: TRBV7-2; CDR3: CASSLSGGPLHF; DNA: TGTGCCAGCAGCTTATCGGGGGGGCCCCTCCACTTT
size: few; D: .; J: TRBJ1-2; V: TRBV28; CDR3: CASTGQSGSYTF; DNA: TGTGCCAGCACGGGACAATCAGGCAGCTACACCTTC
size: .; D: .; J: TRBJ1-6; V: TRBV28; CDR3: CASSPQGTPNSPLHF; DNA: TGTGCCAGCAGTCCTCAGGGAACCCCAAACTCACCCCTCCACTTT
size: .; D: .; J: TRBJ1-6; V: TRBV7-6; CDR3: CASSFHRPNSPLHF; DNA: TGTGCCAGCAGCTTCCATCGGCCAAATTCACCCCTCCACTTT
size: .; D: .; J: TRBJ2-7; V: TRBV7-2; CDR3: CASSLSRDYEQYF; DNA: TGTGCCAGCAGCTTGTCTAGGGACTACGAGCAGTACTTC
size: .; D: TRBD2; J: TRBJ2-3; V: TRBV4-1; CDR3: CASSQAGLADTQYF; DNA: TGCGCCAGCAGCCAAGCGGGACTAGCAGATACGCAGTATTTT